A selection of T cell receptor beta chains follows, all from one sample in a study of STAT3 mutations in large granular lymphocyte leukemia. Measured with immunoSEQ multiplex PCR; TCRdb has only the in-frame clones, and not every one. The sample lists over 30,000 clones, approximately 83% occurring once. Source material: peripheral blood mononuclear cells. The source of these receptors is a man aged 60-69 years with T-cell large granular lymphocyte leukemia. Some clones in this sample may be carry-over from other donors' samples. CDR3s include the opening cysteine and the closing phenylalanine or tryptophan. A D gene is named only where the DNA matches it firmly. The size entry is marked missing in some rows and otherwise reads once, few, many or a size class.

D | length | J | size | V | DNA | CDR3
. | 18 | TRBJ2-7 | . | TRBV19 | TGTGCCAGTAGTACTCAGCGGAGCGCCGGGTGGGGGGCCTACGAGCAGTACTTC | CASSTQRSAGWGAYEQYF
. | 14 | TRBJ2-7 | . | TRBV6-1 | TGTGCCAGCAGGGCCGGGACTGCCCTCTACGAGCAGTACTTC | CASRAGTALYEQYF
TRBD1 | 14 | TRBJ2-7 | . | TRBV5-1 | TGCGCCAGCAGTACAGGGGGCTACTCCTACGAGCAGTACTTC | CASSTGGYSYEQYF
TRBD2 | 15 | TRBJ2-3 | . | TRBV5-4 | TGTGCCAGCAGCACCCTAGCGGGAGGGTCAGATACGCAGTATTTT | CASSTLAGGSDTQYF
TRBD1 | 14 | TRBJ1-5 | . | TRBV28 | TGTGCCAGCATCTCCCACAGGGGCCCCCTGTCCCAGCATTTT | CASISHRGPLSQHF
. | 16 | TRBJ1-5 | . | TRBV7-2 | TGTGCCAGCAGCGTGGGGGGGGCAGGCAGCAATCAGCCCCAGCATTTT | CASSVGGAGSNQPQHF
. | 14 | TRBJ2-2 | . | TRBV9 | TGTGCCAGCAGCGTTTCCGGGACTTTAGGGGAGCTGTTTTTT | CASSVSGTLGELFF
TRBD1 | 14 | TRBJ1-4 | . | TRBV6-5 | TGTGCCAGCAGGGACGGCGGGGACAGTGAAAAACTGTTTTTT | CASRDGGDSEKLFF
TRBD2 | 12 | TRBJ2-7 | . | TRBV28 | TGTGCCAGCAGCCGACTAGCGGTCGAGCAGTACTTC | CASSRLAVEQYF
. | 13 | TRBJ2-1 | . | TRBV7-6 | TGTGCCAGCAGCCGACAGGGGAGGGCTGAGCAGTTCTTC | CASSRQGRAEQFF
TRBD1 | 15 | TRBJ1-6 | few | TRBV5-4 | TGTGCCAGCAGCTTTGGAGGGACAGGGCGCTCACCCCTCCACTTT | CASSFGGTGRSPLHF
TRBD1 | 19 | TRBJ1-6 | . | TRBV5-6 | TGTGCCAGCAGCCCCCGGTTCGACCCCGGGACAGGGGCGAATTCACCCCTCCACTTT | CASSPRFDPGTGANSPLHF
. | 16 | TRBJ1-6 | . | TRBV9 | TGTGCCAGCAGCGCCACCCGGGACTTGCCTAATTCACCCCTCCACTTT | CASSATRDLPNSPLHF
. | 13 | TRBJ2-1 | . | TRBV2 | TGTGCCAGCAGTAATGCCCTTTACAATGAGCAGTTCTTC | CASSNALYNEQFF
. | 13 | TRBJ2-7 | . | TRBV6-5 | TGTGCCAGCAGTTACTCGGGAGTCTACGAGCAGTACTTC | CASSYSGVYEQYF
. | 11 | TRBJ1-1 | . | TRBV20-1 | TGCAGTGGACGGAGAACCACTGAAGCTTTCTTT | CSGRRTTEAFF
. | 15 | TRBJ1-5 | . | TRBV18 | TGTGCCAGCTCACCACCGGGGGGGCAGGGCCAGCCCCAGCATTTT | CASSPPGGQGQPQHF
TRBD2 | 16 | TRBJ2-3 | . | TRBV28 | TGTGCCAGCAGTGGGGGTGGACTAGCGGGAGGAGATACGCAGTATTTT | CASSGGGLAGGDTQYF
TRBD1 | 15 | TRBJ2-3 | . | TRBV15 | TGTGCCACCAGAGGAGGGACAGGGGGCACAGATACGCAGTATTTT | CATRGGTGGTDTQYF
. | 12 | TRBJ2-1 | . | TRBV7-9 | TGTGCCAGCAGCTTATCTGCCAATGAGCAGTTCTTC | CASSLSANEQFF
TRBD1 | 15 | TRBJ2-1 | medium-sized | TRBV5-1 | TGCGCCAGCAGCTTGGGCACAGGGGGCGCGGGTGAGCAGTTCTTC | CASSLGTGGAGEQFF
. | 13 | TRBJ1-5 | . | TRBV5-1 | TGCGCCAGCAGCTTGGATGCCAATCAGCCCCAGCATTTT | CASSLDANQPQHF
TRBD1 | 15 | TRBJ1-6 | few | TRBV4-3 | TGCGCCAGCAGCCTAGACAGGGAACCTAATTCACCCCTCCACTTT | CASSLDREPNSPLHF
. | 15 | TRBJ2-1 | . | TRBV5-6 | TGTGCCAGCAGCCTAGGACAGAGCCTTTACAATGAGCAGTTCTTC | CASSLGQSLYNEQFF
TRBD2 | 14 | TRBJ2-5 | . | TRBV10-3 | TGTGCCATCAGCTTAGCGGGGAGGGGAGAGACCCAGTACTTC | CAISLAGRGETQYF
. | 17 | TRBJ2-2 | . | TRBV11-3 | TGTGCCAGCAGCTTACGGACGGCCGGGGATTGGGGCGGGGAGCTGTTTTTT | CASSLRTAGDWGGELFF
. | 11 | TRBJ2-1 | . | TRBV28 | TGTGCCAGCAGGGCAGCGGGTGAGCAGTTCTTC | CASRAAGEQFF
. | 13 | TRBJ1-1 | . | TRBV18 | TGTGCCAGCTCACCACAGGTCAACACTGAAGCTTTCTTT | CASSPQVNTEAFF
. | 15 | TRBJ2-1 | . | TRBV6-6 | TGTGCCAGCAGTTACGCGGGACAGTTCGGCAATGAGCAGTTCTTC | CASSYAGQFGNEQFF
TRBD2 | 17 | TRBJ2-3 | . | TRBV5-1 | TGCGCCAGCAGCTTGGAACTAGCGGGGGCGTTCGCAGATACGCAGTATTTT | CASSLELAGAFADTQYF
TRBD2 | 14 | TRBJ2-7 | . | TRBV29-1 | TGCAGCGTTGACTCGGGACTAGGTACCTACGAGCAGTACTTC | CSVDSGLGTYEQYF
. | 13 | TRBJ1-2 | . | TRBV11-2 | TGTGCCAGCAGCCCCCACCCGGGGAATGGCTACACCTTC | CASSPHPGNGYTF
. | 16 | TRBJ2-7 | . | TRBV18 | TGTGCCAGCTCACCACCGCCGAAGGCAGATAGCTACGAGCAGTACTTC | CASSPPPKADSYEQYF
. | 14 | TRBJ2-2 | once | TRBV29-1 | TGCAGCGTTGAAGGAGGGATCGGAACCGGGGAGCTGTTTTTT | CSVEGGIGTGELFF